This paragraph covers one T cell receptor (beta chain) sequence. TCRdb re-called the RT-PCR reads through MiXCR, storing one row per CDR3 protein. The data contain 500,000 to 650,000 distinct CDR3 sequences, approximately 7.7% of them seen just once; the ten biggest clones take up 10% to 15%. Germline V gene lookup returns CDR1 SGHAT and CDR2 FQNNGV. Trimming removed 1 base at V and 6 bases at J, with 20 bases between. This CDR3 contains 17 residues. The data are from a study of response to subunit inactivated influenza vaccine. Sequences were derived from PBMCs from blood, sampled less than 30 months after vaccination. V gene TRBV11-2 combines with J gene TRBJ2-3, with D tentatively TRBD2 (5 bases). The receptor was isolated from a man aged 45 to 70 who received an inactivated influenza vaccine. Here the CDR3 DNA reads TGTGCCAGCAGCTTAGTTCGGGGTATGGGTTTGTACGATACGCAGTATTTT. This encodes CASSLVRGMGLYDTQYF.